This T cell receptor beta chain was identified during a study of shared clonotypes between healthy human individuals. Naive CD8 populations comprised CD45RO-negative cells positively selected for CCR7, excluding terminally differentiated effector memory CD45RA+ cells. CDR1 ENHRY and CDR2 SYGVKD come from the germline V gene. V dropped 6 bases and J dropped 3; count of bases not matched to a gene: 5. This CDR3 is 13 amino acids long. Profiled with immunoSEQ multiplex PCR; TCRdb holds only in-frame clones, not every one. In the table there are hundreds of thousands of clones, approximately 96% of which are singletons.

The chain carries TRBV10-3 and TRBJ2-7; 7 bases align to TRBD2. Specimen: naive CD8+ T cells sorted from blood. This receptor was taken from a woman aged 25 to 39 in good health. CDR3 in DNA: TGTGCCATCAGGGCGGGAGAGGTCTACGAGCAGTACTTC. Amino acids: CAIRAGEVYEQYF.